These 32 T cell receptor beta chains were sequenced from one sample in a study of OX40 agonist ivuxolimab in advanced cancers. Only in-frame clones appear in the TCRdb table, and some are missing; sequencing was by immunoSEQ multiplex PCR. Counted here are about 54,000 clones, approximately 90% occurring once; the ten biggest clones make up 8.7%. Here the sequenced sample was CD4+ or CD8+ T cells sorted from blood, taken in a trial of the OX40 agonist ivuxolimab. The receptors here all came from an adult with an advanced solid tumor such as melanoma, head and neck, liver or kidney cancer.

V is TRBV6-1 and J is TRBJ1-1; a weak D match, TRBD1 (5 bases). The germline gives CDR1 MNHNS, CDR2 SASEGT. CDR3 size: 15 residues. V dropped 3 bases and J dropped 0 bases, with 11 bases sitting between them. CDR3 sequence reads: CASSEHRGMNTEAFF. The CDR3 DNA reads TGTGCCAGCAGTGAGCATCGGGGGATGAACACTGAAGCTTTCTTT.

Turning to this clone: The same CDR3 also results from other DNA sequences found in this sample. V is TRBV4-3 and J is TRBJ2-1; TRBD2 is a possible D gene (5 bases). The CDR3 loop spans 16 amino acids. Germline CDR1 reads LGHNA; CDR2 reads YSLEER. Trimming cost V 0 bases and J 1 base, with 10 bases left between them. In DNA form, the CDR3 reads TGCGCCAGCAGCCAAGATTATTGGACTTCCTACAATGAGCAGTTCTTC. Protein product: CASSQDYWTSYNEQFF.

This chain links TRBV19 with TRBJ2-1; 7 positions agree with TRBD2. This CDR3 has 15 amino acids. The V gene's germline CDR1 is LNHDA and CDR2 SQIVND (reference sequence). V dropped 6 bases and J dropped 0; count of bases not matched to a gene: 5. The CDR3 protein is CASSPGGRSYNEQFF. For the CDR3, the DNA is TGTGCCAGTAGCCCGGGAGGTCGCTCCTACAATGAGCAGTTCTTC.

The CDR3 sequence is CASSYSASGSVEQYF. In DNA, the CDR3 is TGTGCCAGCAGTTACTCGGCTAGCGGGAGTGTCGAGCAGTACTTC. The V and J genes are TRBV6-5 and TRBJ2-7; 10 bases line up with TRBD2. The CDR3 extends over 15 amino acids. The V gene end was trimmed by 0 bases and the J gene end by 6 bases; junction bases not matched to a gene: 5. CDR1 and CDR2 (germline): MNHEY, SVGAGI.

This clone was detected once. This chain connects TRBV7-6 to TRBJ2-4; tentatively, D is TRBD2 (5 bases). V gave up 5 bases and J gave up 9 bases, with 23 bases separating them. Germline loops: CDR1 SGHVS, CDR2 FNYEAQ. The length of the CDR3 is 16 residues. CDR3 amino acids: CASSQDSSGPKGIQYF. In DNA form, the CDR3 reads TGTGCCAGCAGCCAAGACTCCAGCGGTCCCAAGGGCATTCAGTACTTC.

V usage is TRBV4-1 and J usage is TRBJ1-3; D remains unclear. Germline-derived CDR1 and CDR2 are MGHRA and YSYEKL. Deletions cut 5 bases from V and 4 bases from J, with 21 bases between. The CDR3 totals 17 residues. This chain's CDR3 is CASSTLSGSRLGNTIYF. The CDR3 nucleotides read TGCGCCAGCAGCACCCTTTCGGGCAGCCGTCTGGGAAACACCATATATTTT.

The V gene is TRBV27, the J gene TRBJ2-7; D remains unclear. The CDR3 runs to 14 residues. The germline CDR1 and CDR2 sequences are MNHEY and SMNVEV (reference sequence). Trimming stripped 6 bases from V and 0 bases from J, with 12 bases between. The CDR3 here is CASRTADFSYEQYF. CDR3 nucleotides: TGTGCCAGCAGGACGGCAGACTTCTCCTACGAGCAGTACTTC.

J is TRBJ1-2 and V is TRBV6-5; 8 positions match TRBD1. This CDR3 has 16 residues. V shed 0 bases and J 7 bases; nucleotides not matched to a gene: 10. Germline CDR1 is MNHEY and CDR2 is SVGAGI. DNA of the CDR3: TGTGCCAGCAGTTACTCGATATCAGGGGGCGGAATTGGCTACACCTTC. Encoded protein: CASSYSISGGGIGYTF.

This clone was counted once. This rearrangement joins TRBV29-1 to TRBJ2-1; possibly TRBD2 for D (6 bases). Between the trimmed V and J ends, which lost 7 bases and 3 bases, there was a span of 13 bases. CDR1 and CDR2 (germline): SQVTM, ANQGSEA. The CDR3 totals 13 residues. The CDR3 spells CSGGVLDYNEQFF. In DNA form, the CDR3 reads TGCAGCGGGGGGGTCTTGGACTACAATGAGCAGTTCTTC.

The V and J genes are TRBV5-6 and TRBJ1-5; D is unresolved. From germline, CDR1 is SGHDT and CDR2 YYEEEE. Between the trimmed V and J ends, which lost 0 bases and 0 bases, there was a span of 7 bases. The CDR3 spans 15 residues. This chain's CDR3 is CASSLGVGSNQPQHF. The DNA for the CDR3 is TGTGCCAGCAGCTTGGGAGTGGGTAGCAATCAGCCCCAGCATTTT.

The V gene is TRBV11-2, the J gene TRBJ2-2; 7 positions agree with TRBD1. Looked up from germline, CDR1 is SGHAT and CDR2 is FQNNGV. V shed 1 base and J 6 bases; nucleotides not matched to a gene: 5. The CDR3 extends over 15 amino acids. In DNA form, the CDR3 reads TGTGCCAGCAGCTTAGTAGGGACAGATCCCGGGGAGCTGTTTTTT. Translating it yields CASSLVGTDPGELFF.

The gene calls are TRBV19 and TRBJ2-1; 13 nucleotides agree with TRBD2. The CDR3 runs 16 residues. With V trimmed by 10 bases and J by 0 bases, 6 bases remained unmatched. In germline, CDR1 is LNHDA, CDR2 SQIVND (reference sequence). This CDR3 is CATSLAGGLSYNEQFF. CDR3 bases: TGTGCCACCTCACTAGCGGGGGGGCTCTCCTACAATGAGCAGTTCTTC.

The V and J genes are TRBV2 and TRBJ2-1, with D unresolved. The V and J ends lost 6 bases and 8 bases respectively, with 11 bases between them. The germline CDR1 and CDR2 sequences are SNHLY and FYNNEI. This CDR3 has 12 amino acids. The CDR3: CASSDYRYEQFF. The CDR3 DNA reads as TGTGCCAGCAGCGATTATAGGTATGAGCAGTTCTTC.

This chain links TRBV19 with TRBJ2-1, with D perhaps assigned TRBD1 or TRBD2 (6 bases each). CDR1 LNHDA and CDR2 SQIVND come from the germline V gene (reference sequence). The CDR3 has 16 amino acids. V lost 7 bases to trimming and J lost 3 bases, with 19 bases between them. The CDR3 DNA sequence: TGTGCCAGTATGGTGGGGGGCTCGGGCTTCTACAATGAGCAGTTCTTC. This sequence encodes CASMVGGSGFYNEQFF.

This rearrangement joins TRBV19 to TRBJ1-5, with 9 bases fitting TRBD1. Germline V lookup: CDR1 LNHDA, CDR2 SQIVND (reference sequence). V shed 5 bases and J 5 bases; nucleotides not matched to a gene: 4. This CDR3 region has 14 residues. The CDR3 bases are TGTGCCAGTAGTCTACAGGGGGCTGATCAGCCCCAGCATTTT. This encodes CASSLQGADQPQHF.

The chain links TRBV7-8 to TRBJ2-5; TRBD1 aligns across 7 bases. Germline V gene data show CDR1 as SGHVS and CDR2 as FQNEAQ. The CDR3 loop spans 14 amino acids. Trimming removed 2 bases from V and 3 bases from J; junction bases left unmatched: 3. CDR3 nucleotide sequence: TGTGCCAGCAGCTTAAACGACAGGGAAGAGACCCAGTACTTC. Encoded protein: CASSLNDREETQYF.

The chain joins TRBV14 to TRBJ2-7; weak D call: TRBD1 (5 bases). Germline V gene lookup returns CDR1 SGHDN and CDR2 FVKESK. The CDR3 has 13 amino acids. V lost 0 bases and J 3 bases, leaving 6 bases between the germline ends. The CDR3 reads CASSQDRVYEQYF. Here the CDR3 DNA reads TGTGCCAGCAGCCAAGACAGGGTCTACGAGCAGTACTTC.

This chain links TRBV7-9 with TRBJ1-2; no definite D call. The V gene's germline CDR1 is SEHNR and CDR2 FQNEAQ (reference sequence). V was clipped by 7 bases and J by 1 base, with 19 bases between them. This CDR3 is 16 amino acids long. CDR3 protein: CASTLAADEDNYGYTF. CDR3 in DNA: TGTGCCAGCACCCTGGCTGCGGACGAAGATAACTATGGCTACACCTTC.

This clone occurred once. The rearrangement links TRBV9 to TRBJ2-2; weak D call: TRBD1 (5 bases). In germline, CDR1 is SGDLS, CDR2 YYNGEE. This CDR3 has 15 residues. V lost 0 bases to trimming and J lost 2 bases, with 8 bases between them. CDR3 in amino acids: CASSVGGGNTGELFF. The CDR3 nucleotides read TGTGCCAGCAGCGTAGGGGGCGGCAACACCGGGGAGCTGTTTTTT.

This clone was counted only a few times. V is TRBV15 and J is TRBJ1-5; D gene uncertain. Trimming stripped 4 bases from V and 0 bases from J, with 7 bases between. The V gene's germline CDR1 is LNHNV and CDR2 YYDKDF (reference sequence). This CDR3 spans 14 amino acids. CDR3: CATSKVVSNQPQHF. As DNA, the CDR3 is TGTGCCACCAGCAAAGTGGTTAGCAATCAGCCCCAGCATTTT.

The chain employs TRBV27 and TRBJ2-1; TRBD2 matches at 9 bases. The CDR3 has 15 amino acids. Germline CDR1 MNHEY, CDR2 SMNVEV (reference sequence). J was trimmed by 0 bases and V by 3 bases; bases with no gene match: 0. In DNA, the CDR3 is TGTGCCAGCAGTTTTAGCGGGAGCTCCTACAATGAGCAGTTCTTC. This sequence encodes CASSFSGSSYNEQFF.

The chain combines TRBV4-3 with TRBJ2-7, with D possibly TRBD2 on 6 matching bases. CDR3 size: 13 residues. Per the germline V gene, CDR1 is LGHNA and CDR2 is YSLEER. Trimming left V 1 base short and J 3 bases short, with 7 bases between. The CDR3 loop reads CASSQGTNYEQYF. The CDR3 DNA follows: TGCGCCAGCAGCCAAGGGACTAACTACGAGCAGTACTTC.

This chain connects TRBV7-9 to TRBJ2-7, with 10 nucleotides matching TRBD1. V shed 3 bases and J 3 bases; nucleotides not matched to a gene: 5. Germline V lookup: CDR1 SEHNR, CDR2 FQNEAQ (reference sequence). The CDR3 has 15 residues. The DNA of the CDR3 is TGTGCCAGCAGCTTTGGACAGGGGGGATTCTACGAGCAGTACTTC. Its protein is CASSFGQGGFYEQYF.

The chain's CDR3 is CASSSGTGNTEAFF. For the CDR3, the DNA is TGTGCCAGTAGTTCCGGGACGGGAAACACTGAAGCTTTCTTT. The V gene is TRBV19, the J gene TRBJ1-1, with a weak D call TRBD1 (5 bases). CDR1 is LNHDA and CDR2 is SQIVND in the germline V gene (reference sequence). V was cut by 5 bases and J by 2 bases, with 12 bases left in between. The CDR3 covers 14 residues.

This chain links TRBV5-4 with TRBJ1-5; D uncertain. Germline-derived CDR1 and CDR2 are SGHNT and YYREEE (reference sequence). Trimming stripped 2 bases from V and 5 bases from J, with 14 bases between. The CDR3 length is 15 residues. CDR3 in amino acids: CASSLGGSVDQPQHF. As DNA, the CDR3 is TGTGCCAGCAGCTTAGGAGGGTCAGTTGATCAGCCCCAGCATTTT.

V usage is TRBV7-9 and J usage is TRBJ1-2; D ambiguous. The V gene lost 7 bases and the J gene lost 4 bases, with 4 bases spanning the gap. This CDR3 spans 10 amino acids. CDR1 SEHNR and CDR2 FQNEAQ come from the germline V gene (reference sequence). The CDR3 nucleotides are TGTGCCAGCACATCCTATGGCTACACCTTC. Translating it yields CASTSYGYTF.

This clone was detected only once. The rearrangement links TRBV4-3 to TRBJ2-3, with D tentatively TRBD2 (5 bases). V lost 0 bases, J lost 4 bases, and 14 bases lay in between. Germline V gene data show CDR1 as LGHNA and CDR2 as YSLEER. The CDR3 is made up of 16 amino acids. The CDR3 protein is CASSQDGAASSDTQYF. As DNA, the CDR3 is TGCGCCAGCAGCCAAGATGGCGCGGCTAGCTCAGATACGCAGTATTTT.

This chain uses TRBV6-4 with TRBJ2-3; possible D gene TRBD1, 6 bases. Germline V gene lookup returns CDR1 MRHNA and CDR2 SNTAGT. The CDR3 spans 14 residues. Trimming removed 3 bases from V and 0 bases from J, with 7 bases in between. The CDR3, as DNA: TGTGCCAGCAGTGAGGGGGCTAGCACAGATACGCAGTATTTT. It is translated as CASSEGASTDTQYF.

This chain connects TRBV6-5 to TRBJ1-1; D not certain. The V gene lost 0 bases and the J gene lost 1 base, with 3 bases spanning the gap. CDR3 length: 13 residues. CDR1 MNHEY and CDR2 SVGAGI come from the germline V gene. The CDR3 bases are TGTGCCAGCAGTTACTCATGGAACACTGAAGCTTTCTTT. It yields the protein CASSYSWNTEAFF.

The V gene is TRBV6-6, the J gene TRBJ2-7, with unresolved D. The CDR3 is 13 amino acids. Germline V lookup: CDR1 MNHNY, CDR2 SVGAGI (reference sequence). Trimming removed 0 bases from V and 4 bases from J, with 7 bases in between. The CDR3 here is CASSYSSDYEQYF. The DNA of the CDR3 is TGTGCCAGCAGTTACTCAAGCGATTACGAGCAGTACTTC.

This rearrangement joins TRBV25-1 to TRBJ1-2; D call uncertain. V dropped 3 bases and J dropped 4 bases, with 12 bases sitting between them. The CDR3 is made up of 14 amino acids. Germline loops: CDR1 MGHDK, CDR2 SYGVNS. CDR3 residues: CASSDQALFYGYTF. The CDR3 bases are TGTGCCAGCAGTGATCAGGCGCTCTTCTATGGCTACACCTTC.

The V call is TRBV27, the J call TRBJ2-7; D is unresolved. The V gene lost 5 bases and the J gene lost 4 bases, with 9 bases spanning the gap. CDR1 MNHEY and CDR2 SMNVEV come from the germline V gene (reference sequence). The CDR3 has 12 residues. The CDR3 bases are TGTGCCAGCAGTAAAAACGGTTACGAGCAGTACTTC. Translation: CASSKNGYEQYF.